This TCR beta chain was documented in a study of yellow fever vaccine responses in identical twins. The CDR3 covers 15 residues. From germline, CDR1 is SQVTM and CDR2 ANQGSEA. Deletions cut 3 bases from V and 6 bases from J, with 19 bases between. TCRdb reprocessed the RT-PCR reads with MiXCR, giving one entry per CDR3 protein. Of fewer than 4,000 distinct CDR3 sequences in the sample, around 81% were seen once. A note on this clonotype: The antigen is undetermined.

General study results and limits: It has been reported that, in twins, the vaccine T cell response seemed partly convergent and partly personalized.

The sequence derives from a woman younger than 30 who received the yellow fever vaccine. Here the sequenced sample was T cells from blood (PBMCs), unsorted or a sorted subset (not recorded which), taken before or after yellow fever vaccination (not recorded which). The chain uses TRBV29-1 and TRBJ2-3, with D perhaps assigned TRBD1 or TRBD2 (5 bases each). Written as DNA, the CDR3 is TGCAGCGTTGACGCCGGGGCCCTCTCAGGTGATACGCAGTATTTT. This codes for CSVDAGALSGDTQYF.